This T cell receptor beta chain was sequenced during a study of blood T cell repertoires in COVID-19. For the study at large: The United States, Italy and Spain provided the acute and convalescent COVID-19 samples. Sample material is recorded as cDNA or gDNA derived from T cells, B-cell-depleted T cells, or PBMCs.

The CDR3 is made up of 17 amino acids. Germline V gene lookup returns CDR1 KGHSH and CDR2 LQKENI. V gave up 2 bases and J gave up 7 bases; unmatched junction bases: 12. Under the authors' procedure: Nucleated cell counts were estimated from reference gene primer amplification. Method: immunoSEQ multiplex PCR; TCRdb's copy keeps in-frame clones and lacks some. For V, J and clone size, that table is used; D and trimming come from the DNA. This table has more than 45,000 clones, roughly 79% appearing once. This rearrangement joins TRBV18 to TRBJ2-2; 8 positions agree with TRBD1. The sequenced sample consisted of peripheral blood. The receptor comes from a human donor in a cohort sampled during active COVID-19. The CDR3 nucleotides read TGTGCCAGCTCACCAGGGCAGGGGGCGTTCTTCGGCGGGGAGCTGTTTTTT. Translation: CASSPGQGAFFGGELFF.